The 27 T cell receptor beta chains below all came from one sample that was sequenced in a study of response to subunit inactivated influenza vaccine. TCRdb analysed the RT-PCR reads with MiXCR anew, one entry per CDR3 protein. The table lists about 500,000 distinct CDR3 sequences, around 7.9% of them singletons. The starting material was PBMCs from blood, obtained about 23 months after vaccination. These receptor sequences come from a man between 45 and 75 years old who received an inactivated influenza vaccine.

This clonotype was observed a handful of times. V is TRBV19 and J is TRBJ2-1; 14 bases fit TRBD2. CDR1 is LNHDA, CDR2 SQIVND, per germline (reference sequence). The V segment lost 9 bases and the J segment 15 bases; nucleotides outside the gene matches: 4. The CDR3 has 11 residues. The CDR3 here is CASRLAGGWFF. CDR3 DNA: TGTGCCAGCAGACTAGCGGGAGGGTGGTTCTTC.

This clonotype was found many times. The chain carries TRBV28 and TRBJ2-7; 9 bases line up with TRBD1. The length of the CDR3 is 14 residues. The V and J ends lost 8 bases and 6 bases, in that order; junction bases with no gene match: 11. The germline V gene has CDR1 MDHEN and CDR2 SYDVKM. In DNA, the CDR3 is TGTGCCAGCTGCTGGGACAGGGTGATCGGCGAGCAGTACTTC. This gives the protein CASCWDRVIGEQYF. The full variable domain, with the rest looked up from reference TRBV28 and TRBJ2-7, is DVKVTQSSRYLVKRTGEKVFLECVQDMDHENMFWYRQDPGLGLRLIYFSYDVKMKEKGDIPEGYSVSREKKERFSLILESASTNQTSMYLCASCWDRVIGEQYFGPGTRLTVT.

This clonotype was observed at least ten times. This sequence joins TRBV7-2 and TRBJ2-1; 11 nucleotides agree with TRBD2. Germline CDR1 SGHTA, CDR2 FQGNSA. Losses at the gene ends were 5 bases for V and 6 bases for J; bases not matched to a gene: 9. The CDR3 contains 16 residues. The CDR3 spells CASSTASGGPPNEQFF. For the CDR3, the DNA is TGTGCCAGCAGCACGGCTAGCGGGGGGCCCCCCAATGAGCAGTTCTTC.

This sequence joins TRBV20-1 and TRBJ1-1; TRBD1 agrees at 7 bases. V gave up 4 bases and J gave up 2 bases; unmatched junction bases: 7. CDR1 is DFQATT and CDR2 is SNEGSKA in the germline V gene (reference sequence). CDR3 length equals 14 residues. The DNA for the CDR3 is TGCAGTGCTAATAAGGGGGCGAAAAACACTGAAGCTTTCTTT. Translated, it gives CSANKGAKNTEAFF.

This clonotype was counted only a few times. The gene calls are TRBV6-2 or TRBV6-3 and TRBJ2-1; tentative D call: TRBD2 (5 bases). The length of the CDR3 is 13 residues. Germline CDR1 reads MNHEY; CDR2 reads SVGEGT. Trimming shortened V by 8 bases and J by 4 bases, and 12 bases separated the two germline ends. CDR3 nucleotide sequence: TGTGCCAGCGAGGGTTGGGGTTACAATGAGCAGTTCTTC. It specifies CASEGWGYNEQFF.

The chain combines TRBV4-2 with TRBJ2-5; 11 bases line up with TRBD1. The germline V gene encodes CDR1 LGHNA and CDR2 YNFKEQ. V shed 0 bases, J shed 4 bases, and the junction held 7 bases outside the gene matches. The CDR3 contains 17 residues. The CDR3 region has the DNA TGTGCCAGCAGCCAAGATTGGGACAGGGGGTCTGGAGAGACCCAGTACTTC. This codes for CASSQDWDRGSGETQYF.

This clonotype appeared many times. This chain connects TRBV28 to TRBJ2-2; no clear D gene. Germline CDR1 reads MDHEN; CDR2 reads SYDVKM. CDR3 length: 15 amino acids. The germline V and J ends were trimmed by 7 bases and 2 bases, with 14 bases remaining between them. Here the CDR3 DNA reads TGTGCCAGCACAAGGCGGTTGGCCAACACCGGGGAGCTGTTTTTT. As protein: CASTRRLANTGELFF.

In this sample, this clonotype turned up a few times. The J gene is TRBJ2-7, the V gene TRBV20-1, with D possibly being TRBD1 (5 bases). The CDR3 spans 12 residues. The germline gives CDR1 DFQATT, CDR2 SNEGSKA (reference sequence). Trimming shortened V by 4 bases and J by 7 bases, and 14 bases separated the two germline ends. DNA of the CDR3: TGCAGTGCTAACACGGACATCTTGGAGCAGTACTTC. Translated, it gives CSANTDILEQYF.

The genes are TRBV7-2 and TRBJ1-1; D possibly corresponds to TRBD1 (6 bases). CDR3 length: 15 amino acids. Germline values: CDR1 SGHTA, CDR2 FQGNSA. Deletions cut 0 bases from V and 0 bases from J, with 8 bases between. Here the CDR3 reads CASSLAGGVNTEAFF. For the CDR3, the DNA is TGTGCCAGCAGCTTAGCGGGGGGCGTGAACACTGAAGCTTTCTTT.

This clonotype was picked up many times. CDR3 sequence: CASSQALAYEQYF. For the CDR3, the DNA is TGTGCCAGCAGCCAAGCCCTGGCCTACGAGCAGTACTTC. V is TRBV3-1 and J is TRBJ2-7; D is unclear. CDR1 is LGHDT and CDR2 is YNNKEL in the germline V gene (reference sequence). V dropped 1 base and J dropped 2 bases, with 6 bases sitting between them. The CDR3 is 13 amino acids.

In this sample, this clonotype turned up many times. The chain combines TRBV4-3 with TRBJ1-6; TRBD1 is a possible D gene (6 bases). Germline CDR1 is LGHNA and CDR2 is YSLEER. This CDR3 contains 16 residues. The germline V and J ends were trimmed by 1 base and 6 bases, with 13 bases remaining between them. The CDR3, as DNA: TGCGCCAGCAGCCAAGCCTGGACAGACATTAATTCACCCCTCCACTTT. Translated, it gives CASSQAWTDINSPLHF.

This clonotype appeared many times. The chain employs TRBV20-1 and TRBJ2-7; D is perhaps TRBD2 (5 bases). The CDR3 totals 12 residues. Germline CDR1 DFQATT, CDR2 SNEGSKA (reference sequence). V dropped 2 bases and J dropped 4 bases, with 9 bases sitting between them. The CDR3 loop is CSARTSGYEQYF. Written as DNA, the CDR3 is TGCAGTGCTAGAACCAGCGGTTACGAGCAGTACTTC.

The sample holds a few counts of this clonotype. The chain uses TRBV28 and TRBJ2-2; D ambiguous. This CDR3 comprises 15 residues. V lost 1 base and J 5 bases, leaving 11 bases between the germline ends. Germline CDR1 is MDHEN and CDR2 is SYDVKM. In DNA, the CDR3 is TGTGCCAGCAGTTTATTAGGCCGGCAGACCGGGGAGCTGTTTTTT. Translation: CASSLLGRQTGELFF.

This clonotype appeared a few times. This chain joins TRBV12-3 or TRBV12-4 and TRBJ1-1, with 9 bases matching TRBD1. V lost 6 bases and J lost 4; bases outside the gene matches: 6. This CDR3 region has 14 residues. CDR3 sequence: CASSQQGASTEAFF. CDR3 in DNA: TGTGCCAGCAGCCAACAGGGGGCTAGCACTGAAGCTTTCTTT.

This clonotype was recorded many times. The V gene is TRBV27, the J gene TRBJ1-5; D is perhaps TRBD1 (5 bases). Germline V gene lookup returns CDR1 MNHEY and CDR2 SMNVEV (reference sequence). Trimming left V 2 bases short and J 7 bases short, with 9 bases between. CDR3 length: 13 amino acids. The CDR3 region has the DNA TGTGCCAGCAGTTTAGGCGAGGGGCAGCCCCAGCATTTT. As protein: CASSLGEGQPQHF.

This clonotype turned up a few times. The rearrangement links TRBV28 to TRBJ2-3; 10 nucleotides match TRBD2. The CDR3 length is 15 residues. CDR1 is MDHEN and CDR2 is SYDVKM in the germline V gene. The trim removed 7 bases at V and 2 bases at J, leaving 6 bases unmatched. CDR3: CASNRLAGVTDTQYF. CDR3 bases: TGTGCCAGCAACAGACTAGCGGGCGTCACAGATACGCAGTATTTT.

This clonotype has a handful of counts. The chain employs TRBV12-3 or TRBV12-4 and TRBJ2-7; TRBD2 agrees at 7 bases. The CDR3 runs to 16 residues. J lost 2 bases, V lost 3 bases, and 10 bases had no gene match. CDR3 sequence: CASSFPRAGSTYEQYF. The CDR3 DNA reads TGTGCCAGCAGTTTCCCTAGAGCGGGAAGCACCTACGAGCAGTACTTC.

This clonotype turned up a few times. This chain connects TRBV10-3 to TRBJ2-2; no firm D call. The CDR3 consists of 13 residues. The germline V gene encodes CDR1 ENHRY and CDR2 SYGVKD. V was cut by 6 bases and J by 7 bases, with 12 bases left in between. Here the CDR3 reads CAIRGAFSGELFF. CDR3 nucleotides: TGTGCCATCAGGGGCGCGTTTAGCGGGGAGCTGTTTTTT.

This clonotype was recorded at least ten times. This chain joins TRBV2 and TRBJ2-1; 11 positions agree with TRBD2. With 0 bases clipped from V and 6 bases from J, the junction kept 4 bases outside the gene matches. The germline CDR1 and CDR2 sequences are SNHLY and FYNNEI. The CDR3 length is 16 residues. CDR3: CASSEARGTSGNEQFF. In DNA form, the CDR3 reads TGTGCCAGCAGTGAAGCGAGGGGGACTAGCGGCAATGAGCAGTTCTTC.

This clonotype was seen many times. V and J are TRBV18 and TRBJ2-5; no clear D gene. The germline V gene encodes CDR1 KGHSH and CDR2 LQKENI. V gave up 1 base and J gave up 0 bases, with 6 bases separating them. The CDR3 length is 14 residues. The CDR3 sequence: CASSPRQNQETQYF. CDR3 DNA: TGTGCCAGCTCACCACGGCAGAACCAAGAGACCCAGTACTTC.

This clonotype appeared a few times. V and J are TRBV6-5 and TRBJ2-1, with TRBD1 identical over 11 bases. The CDR3 is 16 residues long. The V gene end was trimmed by 2 bases and the J gene end by 8 bases; junction bases not matched to a gene: 8. Germline CDR1 is MNHEY and CDR2 is SVGAGI. This chain's CDR3 is CASSYVWTGGKDEQFF. For the CDR3, the DNA is TGTGCCAGCAGTTACGTTTGGACAGGGGGCAAGGATGAGCAGTTCTTC.

The rearrangement uses TRBV29-1 and TRBJ2-3, with 11 bases identical to TRBD2. Germline CDR1 SQVTM, CDR2 ANQGSEA. Trimming at V came to 4 bases and at J to 2 bases, leaving 5 bases not matched to a gene. There are 15 residues in the CDR3. The CDR3 loop is CSVVASGGNTDTQYF. In DNA, the CDR3 is TGCAGCGTTGTGGCTAGCGGGGGGAACACAGATACGCAGTATTTT.

This clonotype appeared many times. This sequence joins TRBV9 and TRBJ1-1, with D maybe TRBD1 (5 bases). The germline V and J ends were trimmed by 3 bases and 0 bases, with 9 bases remaining between them. Germline values: CDR1 SGDLS, CDR2 YYNGEE. This CDR3 is 14 amino acids long. The CDR3 is CASSGGQLNTEAFF. The CDR3 DNA is TGTGCCAGCAGCGGGGGCCAGCTGAACACTGAAGCTTTCTTT.

The rearrangement joins TRBV4-1 to TRBJ2-1, with 8 bases that match TRBD2. Germline CDR1 reads MGHRA; CDR2 reads YSYEKL. This CDR3 region has 15 residues. The J segment lost 6 bases and the V segment lost 3 bases, leaving 7 bases of the junction unmatched. CDR3 loop: CASSQYLAGLNEQFF. Written as DNA, the CDR3 is TGCGCCAGCAGCCAGTACCTAGCGGGCCTCAATGAGCAGTTCTTC.

The genes are TRBV24-1 and TRBJ2-2, with D possibly matching TRBD1 (6 bases). Looked up from germline, CDR1 is KGHDR and CDR2 is SFDVKD. CDR3 size: 15 residues. Deletions cut 5 bases from V and 1 base from J, with 10 bases between. The CDR3 DNA follows: TGTGCCACCAGTGGGAGGACAGTGAACACCGGGGAGCTGTTTTTT. This sequence encodes CATSGRTVNTGELFF.

This chain uses TRBV7-9 with TRBJ2-1; perhaps TRBD2 as D (5 bases). This CDR3 comprises 15 residues. In germline, CDR1 is SEHNR, CDR2 FQNEAQ (reference sequence). Trimming shortened V by 5 bases and J by 6 bases, and 17 bases separated the two germline ends. This CDR3 is CASSPWTPLGNEQFF. Written as DNA, the CDR3 is TGTGCCAGCAGCCCATGGACTCCCTTGGGCAATGAGCAGTTCTTC.

This clonotype was seen a single time. One end of the junction is discordant with germline, which a read error may explain. The rearrangement joins TRBV20-1 to TRBJ1-6; TRBD1 matches 10 bases. The V gene's germline CDR1 is DFQATT and CDR2 SNEGSKA (reference sequence). This CDR3 is built from 14 residues. CDR3 DNA sequence: TGCAGTGCACCGGGACAGGGGAATAATCCACCCCTCCACTTT. The encoded protein is CSAPGQGNNPPLHF.